This T cell receptor (beta chain) was captured in a study of chemoradiotherapy in HPV16-positive cancers. This table comes from immunoSEQ multiplex PCR, and its TCRdb copy is limited to in-frame clones, with some not included. The sample holds fewer than 4,500 clones, 84% seen once. CDR1 MNHEY and CDR2 SVGAGI come from the germline V gene. This CDR3 is built from 15 residues. Between the trimmed V and J ends, which lost 6 bases and 5 bases, there was a span of 19 bases. The sample in question was tumor tissue, obtained from a patient who underwent chemoradiotherapy. The sequence was obtained from a human donor with HPV-associated anogenital cancer. The rearrangement links TRBV6-5 to TRBJ1-1, with a weak D call TRBD1 (6 bases). CDR3 region: CASSEILTGGTEAFF. Written as DNA, the CDR3 is TGTGCCAGCAGCGAAATCCTGACAGGTGGAACTGAAGCTTTCTTT.